The 26 T cell receptor beta chains in this list originate from one sample, sequenced in a study of shared clonotypes between healthy human individuals. Sequencing was performed with immunoSEQ multiplex PCR; in TCRdb, only in-frame clones are kept and a portion is missing. The sample shows fewer than 700,000 clones, 85% to 95% of them seen only once. CD45RO-negative, CCR7-selected cells formed the naive CD8 fraction, which excluded terminally differentiated effector memory CD45RA+ cells. The sample taken for sequencing was naive CD8+ T cells sorted from blood. These receptors were collected from a woman aged 30 to 39 in good health.

The chain uses TRBV29-1 and TRBJ1-1, with TRBD1 as a possible D gene (5 bases). V shed 0 bases and J shed 4 bases, with 15 bases lying between them. There are 15 residues in the CDR3. Germline V gene data show CDR1 as SQVTM and CDR2 as ANQGSEA. The CDR3 protein is CSVEDRARAGTEAFF. Here the CDR3 DNA reads TGCAGCGTTGAAGATCGCGCCAGGGCAGGCACTGAAGCTTTCTTT.

The chain recombines TRBV28 with TRBJ1-5, with unresolved D. Germline CDR1 MDHEN, CDR2 SYDVKM. V was trimmed by 0 bases and J by 6 bases, leaving 9 bases between them. The CDR3 runs to 14 residues. CDR3 nucleotides: TGTGCCAGCAGTTTATGGGGTCGGGGTCAGCCCCAGCATTTT. Translating it yields CASSLWGRGQPQHF.

J is TRBJ2-7 and V is TRBV15; 7 nucleotides align to TRBD1. Trimming at V came to 5 bases and at J to 0 bases, leaving 7 bases not matched to a gene. Per the germline V gene, CDR1 is LNHNV and CDR2 is YYDKDF (reference sequence). The CDR3 has 15 residues. The CDR3 DNA follows: TGTGCCACCAGCGCCGGGACAGATAGCTCCTACGAGCAGTACTTC. Translation gives CATSAGTDSSYEQYF.

The CDR3 is CASSQGLAASYNEQFF. The DNA of the CDR3 is TGCGCCAGCAGCCAGGGACTAGCGGCCTCCTACAATGAGCAGTTCTTC. The chain uses TRBV5-1 and TRBJ2-1, with TRBD2 matching over 11 bases. Germline loops: CDR1 SGHRS, CDR2 YFSETQ. This CDR3 comprises 16 residues. Trimming took 4 bases from V and 0 from J; bases not matched to a gene: 3. The variable domain in full, completed from reference TRBV5-1 and TRBJ2-1, reads KAGVTQTPRYLIKTRGQQVTLSCSPISGHRSVSWYQQTPGQGLQFLFEYFSETQRNKGNFPGRFSGRQFSNSRSEMNVSTLELGDSALYLCASSQGLAASYNEQFFGPGTRLTVL.

The chain has TRBV9 and TRBJ1-2; D uncertain. The V gene lost 4 bases and the J gene lost 6 bases, with 16 bases spanning the gap. CDR3 length equals 14 residues. The germline CDR1 and CDR2 sequences are SGDLS and YYNGEE. CDR3 in amino acids: CASSTQRAHNGYTF. CDR3 nucleotides: TGTGCCAGCAGCACCCAGAGAGCACATAATGGCTACACCTTC.

The chain is built from TRBV28 and TRBJ2-5; TRBD2 matches at 7 bases. The end of the DNA aligns better with TRBJ2-7, so the J call may be wrong. The CDR3 covers 12 residues. Germline V CDR1 and CDR2: MDHEN, SYDVKM. Here the CDR3 reads CASSLRGSEQYF. Written as DNA, the CDR3 is TGTGCCAGCAGTTTGCGCGGGAGCGAGCAGTACTTC.

The V call is TRBV5-4, the J call TRBJ2-1, with 10 positions matching TRBD2. The germline gives CDR1 SGHNT, CDR2 YYREEE (reference sequence). This CDR3 contains 15 residues. The trim removed 4 bases at V and 7 bases at J, leaving 8 bases unmatched. The CDR3 reads CASSPPSGRVNEQFF. As DNA, the CDR3 is TGTGCCAGCAGCCCTCCGAGCGGGAGGGTAAATGAGCAGTTCTTC.

The chain carries TRBV27 and TRBJ2-1; possible D gene TRBD1, 5 bases. In germline, CDR1 is MNHEY, CDR2 SMNVEV (reference sequence). This CDR3 has 16 residues. Trimming removed 5 bases from V and 4 bases from J, with 18 bases in between. The CDR3 loop reads CASSPLLTAPYNEQFF. In DNA form, the CDR3 reads TGTGCCAGCAGTCCCCTCTTGACAGCACCGTACAATGAGCAGTTCTTC.

V usage is TRBV5-5 and J usage is TRBJ2-2; D gene ambiguous. V dropped 0 bases and J dropped 7 bases, with 7 bases sitting between them. Germline CDR1 and CDR2: SGHKS and YYEKEE (reference sequence). The length of the CDR3 is 13 residues. CDR3 DNA sequence: TGTGCCAGCAGCTTGGGACACCTCGGGGAGCTGTTTTTT. This encodes CASSLGHLGELFF.

The V call is TRBV7-7, the J call TRBJ2-2; TRBD2 matches at 8 bases. Germline assignment: CDR1 SSHAT and CDR2 FNYEAQ (reference sequence). This CDR3 comprises 16 residues. Germline trimming cut 5 bases from V and 0 bases from J; bases unmatched to any gene: 5. In DNA form, the CDR3 reads TGTGCCAGCAGCCCCCGGGGGGGATCGAACACCGGGGAGCTGTTTTTT. Its translation: CASSPRGGSNTGELFF. Full variable domain (remainder filled in from reference TRBV7-7 and TRBJ2-2): GAGVSQSPRYKVTKRGQDVTLRCDPISSHATLYWYQQALGQGPEFLTYFNYEAQPDKSGLPSDRFSAERPEGSISTLTIQRTEQRDSAMYRCASSPRGGSNTGELFFGEGSRLTVL.

The chain employs TRBV14 and TRBJ2-7, with D perhaps matching TRBD2 (5 bases). The CDR3 has 18 amino acids. Trimming pared 1 base from V and 4 bases from J, leaving 23 bases between. CDR1 is SGHDN, CDR2 FVKESK, per germline. The CDR3 protein is CASSQAPLYRELGYEQYF. CDR3 DNA: TGTGCCAGCAGCCAAGCGCCCCTATATAGGGAGTTGGGGTACGAGCAGTACTTC.

This clone was seen only once. The chain recombines TRBV30 with TRBJ2-7; 7 bases map to TRBD2. Trimming removed 0 bases from V and 5 bases from J; junction bases left unmatched: 13. The germline V gene encodes CDR1 GTSNPN and CDR2 SVGIG (reference sequence). The CDR3 is made up of 16 amino acids. The CDR3 DNA follows: TGTGCCTGGAGTGTACTATTGGGCGGGAGACTCGACGAGCAGTACTTC. Translated, it gives CAWSVLLGGRLDEQYF.

The chain combines TRBV5-4 with TRBJ1-2; 10 bases align to TRBD1. The trim removed 4 bases at V and 8 bases at J, leaving 5 bases unmatched. The CDR3 spans 13 residues. CDR1 and CDR2 from the germline V gene are SGHNT and YYREEE (reference sequence). The CDR3 DNA reads as TGTGCCAGCAGCATGACAGGGGGCGCCGGCTACACCTTC. Residues: CASSMTGGAGYTF.

The chain carries TRBV5-4 and TRBJ2-7; D may be TRBD2 (5 bases). Per the germline V gene, CDR1 is SGHNT and CDR2 is YYREEE (reference sequence). V shed 0 bases and J shed 12 bases, with 13 bases lying between them. CDR3 length equals 12 residues. The DNA of the CDR3 is TGTGCCAGCAGCTTGGAAGAGAGGGCTTGGTACTTC. It encodes CASSLEERAWYF.

The chain combines TRBV30 with TRBJ2-7; possible D gene TRBD2, 6 bases. CDR3 length: 15 residues. Trimming cost V 0 bases and J 4 bases, with 16 bases left between them. Germline CDR1 is GTSNPN and CDR2 is SVGIG (reference sequence). The CDR3 bases are TGTGCCTGGAGTGTACGAAACGGGAGAGCATACGAGCAGTACTTC. Residues: CAWSVRNGRAYEQYF.

V gene TRBV4-1 combines with J gene TRBJ1-3; TRBD1 matches at 7 bases. In germline, CDR1 is MGHRA, CDR2 YSYEKL. CDR3 length: 16 residues. The V gene end was trimmed by 1 base and the J gene end by 2 bases; junction bases not matched to a gene: 5. CDR3 bases: TGCGCCAGCAGCCAAGCAGGGGGTGGGACTGGAAACACCATATATTTT. Protein product: CASSQAGGGTGNTIYF.

The chain couples TRBV28 to TRBJ1-3; no firm D call. Trimming pared 4 bases from V and 2 bases from J, leaving 9 bases between. Per germline, CDR1 MDHEN and CDR2 SYDVKM. The CDR3 spans 14 residues. The CDR3 nucleotides read TGTGCCAGCAGTTATAGCGAAGCTGGAAACACCATATATTTT. This codes for CASSYSEAGNTIYF.

The J gene is TRBJ2-7, the V gene TRBV6-1, with D uncertain. Germline assignment: CDR1 MNHNS and CDR2 SASEGT. V gave up 3 bases and J gave up 5 bases, with 11 bases separating them. There are 13 residues in the CDR3. The CDR3 sequence: CASSEGRFHEQYF. The CDR3 region has the DNA TGTGCCAGCAGTGAGGGTCGGTTTCACGAGCAGTACTTC.

The gene calls are TRBV14 and TRBJ2-7; D is possibly TRBD1 or TRBD2 (6 bases each). The V end was cut by 1 base, the J end by 6 bases, with 16 bases between. The length of the CDR3 is 15 residues. Germline assignment: CDR1 SGHDN and CDR2 FVKESK. CDR3 in amino acids: CASSQVGGPRAEQYF. The CDR3 coding sequence is TGTGCCAGCAGCCAAGTTGGGGGGCCCCGGGCCGAGCAGTACTTC.

The chain carries TRBV11-2 and TRBJ2-1; D gene unclear. Germline loops: CDR1 SGHAT, CDR2 FQNNGV. Trimming shortened V by 5 bases and J by 7 bases, and 12 bases separated the two germline ends. The CDR3 spans 13 residues. CDR3 region: CASSVLRWNEQFF. The CDR3 DNA sequence: TGTGCCAGCAGCGTGCTTCGGTGGAATGAGCAGTTCTTC. Complete variable domain (other parts from reference TRBV11-2 and TRBJ2-1): EAGVAQSPRYKIIEKRQSVAFWCNPISGHATLYWYQQILGQGPKLLIQFQNNGVVDDSQLPKDRFSAERLKGVDSTLKIQPAKLEDSAVYLCASSVLRWNEQFFGPGTRLTVL.

The chain is built from TRBV14 and TRBJ2-7, with a possible D match to TRBD2 (6 bases). Germline assignment: CDR1 SGHDN and CDR2 FVKESK. The V end lost 1 base, the J end lost 2 bases, and 12 bases lay between the germline ends. The CDR3 is 15 residues long. The CDR3 DNA reads as TGTGCCAGCAGCCAAGTTACGGGAGCGCCCTACGAGCAGTACTTC. Translation gives CASSQVTGAPYEQYF.

The chain combines TRBV7-9 with TRBJ2-1; D may be TRBD2 (5 bases). CDR3 length equals 13 residues. Germline-derived CDR1 and CDR2 are SEHNR and FQNEAQ (reference sequence). V was cut by 5 bases and J by 7 bases, with 12 bases left in between. CDR3 bases: TGTGCCAGCAGCGTCGATTGGGAGAATGAGCAGTTCTTC. Translated, it gives CASSVDWENEQFF.

V usage is TRBV7-2 and J usage is TRBJ2-1, with TRBD1 matching over 10 bases. This CDR3 spans 18 amino acids. With 5 bases clipped from V and 2 bases from J, the junction kept 12 bases outside the gene matches. CDR1 and CDR2 from the germline V gene are SGHTA and FQGNSA. CDR3 in DNA: TGTGCCAGCAGCCTCCTGCTGGTGGGACAGGGGACCTACAATGAGCAGTTCTTC. Its protein is CASSLLLVGQGTYNEQFF.

The rearrangement uses TRBV7-9 and TRBJ1-4; D not certain. The CDR3 has 11 residues. V was clipped by 4 bases and J by 8 bases, with 5 bases between them. Germline V lookup: CDR1 SEHNR, CDR2 FQNEAQ (reference sequence). The CDR3 loop reads CASSYQEKLFF. In DNA, the CDR3 is TGTGCCAGCAGCTATCAGGAAAAACTGTTTTTT.

The chain carries TRBV7-6 and TRBJ2-1; D may be TRBD1 (6 bases). This CDR3 has 18 amino acids. V was pared by 1 base and J by 2 bases, with 18 bases between. The germline V gene encodes CDR1 SGHVS and CDR2 FNYEAQ. The CDR3: CASSLVGGELLTYNEQFF. Written as DNA, the CDR3 is TGTGCCAGCAGCTTAGTAGGGGGTGAGCTGCTAACCTACAATGAGCAGTTCTTC.

The chain joins TRBV2 to TRBJ2-7; D is unclear. The V gene lost 6 bases and the J gene lost 2 bases, with 17 bases spanning the gap. Germline CDR1 reads SNHLY; CDR2 reads FYNNEI. The length of the CDR3 is 15 residues. The CDR3 sequence is CASRVSEVEPYEQYF. DNA of the CDR3: TGTGCCAGCAGAGTGAGTGAGGTTGAACCCTACGAGCAGTACTTC.